The rows below give T cell receptor beta chains drawn from one sample of a study of T cells expressing NK-cell markers. From the 5' RACE reads, TCRdb lists one entry per CDR3 protein and no DNA. This repertoire includes some 600,000 distinct CDR3 sequences. The specimen was blood T cells: a sorted CD56 or NKG2C T cell subset, CD4+ or CD8+ T cells, or bulk PBMC T cells (not recorded which). The receptors were sampled from a man younger than 35 in good health. CDR3s include the opening cysteine and the closing phenylalanine or tryptophan.

J gene	CDR3 length	V gene	CDR3 protein
TRBJ1-2	14	TRBV12-3/TRBV12-4	CASSPPGRRISYTF
TRBJ2-5	15	TRBV3-1	CASSQVQLVGETQYF
TRBJ2-1	12	TRBV5-1	CASSLPRGGQFF
TRBJ2-3	12	TRBV20-1	CSAGGTSNTQYF
TRBJ2-7	16	TRBV12-3/TRBV12-4	CASNNPAGTGEYEQYF
TRBJ2-5	17	TRBV14	CASSQDLGRGLAETQYF
TRBJ2-6	17	TRBV15	CATSREATGSGANVLTF
TRBJ2-1	14	TRBV7-9	CASSLERGNNEQFF
TRBJ2-3	14	TRBV24-1	CATSDLTGTDTQYF
TRBJ2-5	13	TRBV12-3/TRBV12-4	CASSLTSEETQYF
TRBJ2-3	17	TRBV7-6	CASSPSRGWRSTDTQYF
TRBJ1-5	13	TRBV21-1	CASSKESRHDQHF
TRBJ2-1	13	TRBV20-1	CSASSGSRYEQFF
TRBJ2-3	13	TRBV20-1	CSASPPSGDTQYF
TRBJ2-1	15	TRBV10-3	CAISEQGTSYNEQFF
TRBJ2-5	19	TRBV15	CATSRGRWRTSGFQETQYF
TRBJ2-6	15	TRBV7-9	CASTSGGRGANVLTF
TRBJ2-3	16	TRBV9	CASSNLMGLPTDTQYF
TRBJ2-1	19	TRBV6-5	CASSYGLAGGGVPDNEQFF
TRBJ2-1	12	TRBV7-2	CASSLPREAQFF
TRBJ2-6	17	TRBV12-3/TRBV12-4	CASSPFPGRTGANVLTF
TRBJ1-2	15	TRBV12-3/TRBV12-4	CASSHPRTGFHGYTF
TRBJ2-5	18	TRBV4-3	CASSPSSWTRRGEETQYF
TRBJ2-7	12	TRBV30	CAWTGGRHEQYF
TRBJ2-5	18	TRBV24-1	CATSDPRDRGVDRETQYF
TRBJ2-3	16	TRBV15	CATRGGGPLSTDTQYF
TRBJ2-3	16	TRBV15	CATSSGTSGTPDTQYF
TRBJ1-6	14	TRBV27	CASSSYYNNSPLHF
TRBJ2-2	14	TRBV6-5	CASSSDYNPGELFF
TRBJ1-1	14	TRBV20-1	CSAESPGTVIEAFF
TRBJ1-2	16	TRBV6-5	CASSYSPGQGPFGYTF
TRBJ2-1	11	TRBV20-1	CSARSLVEQFF
TRBJ2-1	13	TRBV7-9	CALGRGRWNEQFF
TRBJ2-1	14	TRBV20-1	CSARLTSGYNEQFF
TRBJ2-5	15	TRBV27	CASSFGLSTGQTQYF
TRBJ2-5	13	TRBV9	CASSVVSGETQYF
TRBJ2-3	16	TRBV27	CASSLIAGTATDTQYF
TRBJ2-1	14	TRBV9	CASSVDQGMNEQFF
TRBJ2-5	14	TRBV6-2/TRBV6-3	CASSYGLFKETQYF
TRBJ2-5	16	TRBV24-1	CATSDPGQGGQETQYF
TRBJ2-1	16	TRBV11-2	CASSLEGSRRYNEQFF
TRBJ2-7	13	TRBV28	CASRRQGAYEQYF
TRBJ1-1	15	TRBV20-1	CSASHRTVMNTEAFF
TRBJ1-6	16	TRBV6-1	CASRAGGALRNSPLHF
TRBJ2-3	13	TRBV10-2	CASSERETDTQYF
TRBJ1-1	11	TRBV29-1	CSAFRGTEAFF
TRBJ2-5	16	TRBV20-1	CSARAGGAGIQETQYF
TRBJ2-5	15	TRBV20-1	CSALHPGTGQETQYF
TRBJ2-1	15	TRBV3-1	CASSQEVGPYNEQFF
TRBJ2-1	17	TRBV20-1	CSARDGTKSGIDNEQFF
TRBJ2-1	13	TRBV20-1	CSASRGSGDEQFF
TRBJ1-1	15	TRBV5-1	CASSFRTGMNTEAFF
TRBJ2-3	12	TRBV11-2	CASTSGSSTQYF